Listed below are T cell receptor beta chains from one sample, sequenced in a study of response to subunit inactivated influenza vaccine. TCRdb recomputed calls from the RT-PCR reads with MiXCR, one row per CDR3 protein. The sample records 650,000 to 800,000 distinct CDR3 sequences, approximately 13% being singletons. This specimen consisted of PBMCs from blood, obtained 14 to 15 days before vaccination. The receptors here all came from a man over 45 who received an inactivated influenza vaccine. Both conserved end residues are part of each CDR3. Only some rows state a clone size, as once, few, many or a class for expanded clones.

v_call	j_call	clone_size	cdr3_aa
TRBV12-3/TRBV12-4	TRBJ2-2	few	CASSPWGAGGPGELFF
TRBV6-1	TRBJ1-5	.	CAGNQGHSNQPQHF
TRBV5-6	TRBJ2-5	.	CASSFRVETQYF
TRBV20-1	TRBJ2-3	few	CSAPEGGWTLRPDTQYF
TRBV3-1	TRBJ1-2	few	CASSQDIIQAGYTF
TRBV7-9	TRBJ2-5	many	CASSLAGEAVQETQYF
TRBV7-9	TRBJ2-2	.	CASSSRTVTGELFF
TRBV28	TRBJ2-5	many	CASRGDGTAKETQYF
TRBV9	TRBJ1-2	few	CASSSHRQARGGYTF
TRBV6-2/TRBV6-3	TRBJ1-5	few	CASSPTGILQPQHF
TRBV20-1	TRBJ2-3	.	CSARDLFDLLPDTQYF
TRBV20-1	TRBJ1-2	many	CSASYRDGYTF
TRBV2	TRBJ2-3	.	CASRITQGPDTQYF
TRBV7-2	TRBJ1-5	.	CASSLDEDTQEHF
TRBV12-3/TRBV12-4	TRBJ2-1	.	CASSFSFGGYEQFF
TRBV12-3/TRBV12-4	TRBJ1-6	many	CASTSGQGNSPLHF
TRBV5-1	TRBJ2-7	few	CASSPRTGARYEQYF
TRBV11-2	TRBJ2-1	.	CASSLVASGRYEQFF
TRBV27	TRBJ2-2	.	CASSLGPSGGAPGELFF
TRBV28	TRBJ2-7	.	CASTSGQGVYEQYF
TRBV5-1	TRBJ2-3	few	CASSSTSGGTTDTQYF
TRBV7-9	TRBJ2-7	.	CASSDGTSKFYEQYF
TRBV11-3	TRBJ2-7	few	CASSPRRQGAYEQYF
TRBV5-1	TRBJ1-1	.	CASSPRQGAKAEAFF
TRBV2	TRBJ2-2	.	CASSVGTQTGELFF
TRBV29-1	TRBJ1-5	few	CSVEYGPGQPQHF
TRBV20-1	TRBJ2-3	few	CSARELTGRGLTDTQYF
TRBV20-1	TRBJ2-2	.	CSAGVPGELFF
TRBV24-1	TRBJ2-6	once	CAISDGSQGASSGANVLTF
TRBV6-1	TRBJ2-7	.	CASSMGLAGGPGYEQYF
TRBV19	TRBJ2-7	.	CASRTGTGASREQYF
TRBV20-1	TRBJ1-5	few	CSARDGGTPQHF
TRBV6-2/TRBV6-3	TRBJ1-1	.	CASSLERVDRAFF
TRBV4-1	TRBJ1-5	many	CASSQELPPPNQPQHF
TRBV20-1	TRBJ1-2	.	CSARVPGQGLGYGYTF
TRBV11-3	TRBJ2-4	few	CASSPGAGRENIQYF
TRBV7-9	TRBJ1-1	.	CTSSLAGGGTEAFF
TRBV5-6	TRBJ1-4	.	CASSLSSEKLFF
TRBV11-2	TRBJ2-2	.	CASSPYRGQAGELFF
TRBV7-3	TRBJ2-7	.	CASSLGLSGRAYEQYF
TRBV24-1	TRBJ2-1	.	CATASFPPHEQFF
TRBV5-6	TRBJ2-5	.	CASSSGLADYQETQYF